This T cell receptor beta chain was sequenced during a study of cytomegalovirus exposure and HLA in healthy donors. Study details: The same platform as the roughly 700 first-cohort repertoires was used for the 120 validation repertoires, a later analysis reported. Findings and caveats of the study: Whilst most TCR sequences proved rare, a subset of public TCRs occurred across many donors.

The repertoire was sequenced with immunoSEQ multiplex PCR; TCRdb's copy has only in-frame clones and lacks some. Of 180,000 or so clones in the sample, around 86% were seen once. Note on this clone: As yet, its antigen is unknown.

The CDR3 spans 14 residues. V was shortened by 4 bases and J by 3 bases, with 13 bases between the two germline ends. The germline gives CDR1 MNHEY, CDR2 SMNVEV (reference sequence). The chain has TRBV27 and TRBJ2-7; TRBD1 might be the D (6 bases). This clonotype was obtained from a man between 18 and 35 years old in good health and CMV-seropositive. The sequencing sample was made of PBMCs. The CDR3 region is CASSSVDSVYEQYF. CDR3 DNA: TGTGCCAGCAGTTCGGTGGACAGTGTCTACGAGCAGTACTTC.